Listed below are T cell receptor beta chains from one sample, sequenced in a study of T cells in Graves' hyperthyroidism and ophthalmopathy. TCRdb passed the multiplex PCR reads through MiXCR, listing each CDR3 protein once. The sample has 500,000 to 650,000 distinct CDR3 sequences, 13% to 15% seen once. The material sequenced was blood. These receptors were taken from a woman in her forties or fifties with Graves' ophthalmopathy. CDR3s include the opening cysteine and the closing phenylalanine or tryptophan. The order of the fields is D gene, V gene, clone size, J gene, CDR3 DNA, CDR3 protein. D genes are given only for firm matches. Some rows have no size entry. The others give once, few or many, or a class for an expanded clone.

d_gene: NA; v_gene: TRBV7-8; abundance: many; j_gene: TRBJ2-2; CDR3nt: TGTGCCAGCAGCTTCTCGTTGGGATCGAACACCGGGGAGCTGTTTTTT; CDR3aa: CASSFSLGSNTGELFF
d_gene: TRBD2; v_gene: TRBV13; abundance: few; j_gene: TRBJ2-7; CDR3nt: TGTGCCAGCAGCTCGTCCGGGACTAGCTTAGTGGGAGAGCAGTACTTC; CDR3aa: CASSSSGTSLVGEQYF
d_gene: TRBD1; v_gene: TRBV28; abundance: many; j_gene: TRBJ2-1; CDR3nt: TGTGCCAGCAGTAAAACGACAGGGGATGATGAGCAGTTCTTC; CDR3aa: CASSKTTGDDEQFF
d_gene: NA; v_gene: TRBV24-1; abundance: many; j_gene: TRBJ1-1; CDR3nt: TGTGCCACCAGTGATTCGGAGACAGCGAGCGCTGAAGCTTTCTTT; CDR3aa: CATSDSETASAEAFF
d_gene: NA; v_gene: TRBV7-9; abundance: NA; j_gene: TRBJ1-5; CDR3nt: TGTGCCAGCAGCTTAGATCTGTGGAACCAGCCCCAGCATTTT; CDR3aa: CASSLDLWNQPQHF
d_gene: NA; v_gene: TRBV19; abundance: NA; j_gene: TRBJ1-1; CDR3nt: TGTGCCAGTAGTATCCAAGTTAGGACAGTCAAAACTGAGAACACTGAAGCTTTCTTT; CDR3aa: CASSIQVRTVKTENTEAFF
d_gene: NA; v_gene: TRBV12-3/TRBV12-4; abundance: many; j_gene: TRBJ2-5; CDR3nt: TGTGCCAGCAGCTTACACAGAGCCCAAGAGACCCAGTACTTC; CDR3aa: CASSLHRAQETQYF
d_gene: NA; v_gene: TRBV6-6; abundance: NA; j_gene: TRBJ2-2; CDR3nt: TGTGCCAGCAGTTACTCAGGGGAGGTATCCGGGGAGCTGTTTTTT; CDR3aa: CASSYSGEVSGELFF
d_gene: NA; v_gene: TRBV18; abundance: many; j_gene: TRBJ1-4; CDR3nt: TGTGCCAGCTCACGTGAACAGGCTTCGGGTGAAAAACTGTTTTTT; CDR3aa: CASSREQASGEKLFF
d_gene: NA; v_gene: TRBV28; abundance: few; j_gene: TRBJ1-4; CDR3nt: TGTGCCAGCAGTTTATTTGGGGGGCTTAATGAAAAACTGTTTTTT; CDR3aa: CASSLFGGLNEKLFF
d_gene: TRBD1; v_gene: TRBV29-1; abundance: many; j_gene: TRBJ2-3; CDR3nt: TGCAGCGCGAGGGGACAGCGCCCCACAGATACGCAGTATTTT; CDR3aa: CSARGQRPTDTQYF
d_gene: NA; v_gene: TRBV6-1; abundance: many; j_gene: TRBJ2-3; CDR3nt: TGTGCCAGCAGTGAAGCGCGAGCAGATACGCAGTATTTT; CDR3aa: CASSEARADTQYF
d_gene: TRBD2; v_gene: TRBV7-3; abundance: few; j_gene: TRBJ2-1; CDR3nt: TGTGCCAGCAGGGCCAGCGGGAGGCGCGGCAATGAGCAGTTCTTC; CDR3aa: CASRASGRRGNEQFF
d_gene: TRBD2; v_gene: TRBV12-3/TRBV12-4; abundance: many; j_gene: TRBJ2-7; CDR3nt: TGTGCCAGCAGTTTACTAGCGGGCTCCCTCTACGAGCAGTACTTC; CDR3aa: CASSLLAGSLYEQYF
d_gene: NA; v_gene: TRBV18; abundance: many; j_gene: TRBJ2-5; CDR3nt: TGTGCCAGCTCACCGGGGCTGGGGGGCCAAGAGACCCAGTACTTC; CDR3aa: CASSPGLGGQETQYF
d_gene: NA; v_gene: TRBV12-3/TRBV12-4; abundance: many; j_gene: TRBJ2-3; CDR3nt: TGTGCCAGCAGTTTTTGGCGGGCCGGGGATACGCAGTATTTT; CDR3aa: CASSFWRAGDTQYF
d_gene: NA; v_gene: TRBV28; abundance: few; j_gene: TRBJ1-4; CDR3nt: TGTGCCAGCAGCCTACAAAATGAAAAACTGTTTTTT; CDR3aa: CASSLQNEKLFF
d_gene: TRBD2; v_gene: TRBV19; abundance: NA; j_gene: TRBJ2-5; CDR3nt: TGTGCCAGTAGTAGGACTAGTATAACGGAGACCCAGTACTTC; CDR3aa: CASSRTSITETQYF